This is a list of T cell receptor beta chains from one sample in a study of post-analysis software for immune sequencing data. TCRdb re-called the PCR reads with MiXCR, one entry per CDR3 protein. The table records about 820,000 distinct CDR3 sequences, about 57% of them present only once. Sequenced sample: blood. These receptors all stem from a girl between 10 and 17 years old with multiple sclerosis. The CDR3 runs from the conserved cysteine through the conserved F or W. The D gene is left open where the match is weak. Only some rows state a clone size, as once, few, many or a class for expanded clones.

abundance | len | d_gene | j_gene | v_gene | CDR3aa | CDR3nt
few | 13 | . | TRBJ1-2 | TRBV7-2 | CASSPRLNYGYTF | TGTGCCAGCAGCCCTCGGCTGAACTATGGCTACACCTTC
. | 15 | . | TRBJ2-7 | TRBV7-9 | CASSLGAGQPYEQYF | TGTGCCAGCAGCCTAGGAGCGGGCCAACCCTACGAGCAGTACTTC
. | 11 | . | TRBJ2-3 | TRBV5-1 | CASMNTDTQYF | TGCGCCAGCATGAACACAGATACGCAGTATTTT
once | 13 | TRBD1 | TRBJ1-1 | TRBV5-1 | CASSLGADRDAFF | TGCGCCAGCAGCTTGGGGGCGGACAGGGATGCTTTCTTT
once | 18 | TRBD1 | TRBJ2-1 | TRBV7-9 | CASSQDRGLARDYNEQFF | TGTGCCAGCAGCCAGGACAGGGGGTTGGCAAGAGACTACAATGAGCAGTTCTTC
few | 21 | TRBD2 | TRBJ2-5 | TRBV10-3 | CAISERGSGSGTARAQETQYF | TGTGCCATCAGTGAAAGGGGATCTGGTAGCGGGACTGCGCGAGCACAAGAGACCCAGTACTTC
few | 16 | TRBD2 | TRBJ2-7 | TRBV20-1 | CSARGGGRAWSYEQYF | TGCAGTGCTAGAGGGGGCGGGAGGGCCTGGTCCTACGAGCAGTACTTC
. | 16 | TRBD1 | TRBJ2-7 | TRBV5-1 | CASSRTWTGSSYEQYF | TGCGCCAGCAGCCGGACCTGGACAGGATCCTCCTACGAGCAGTACTTC
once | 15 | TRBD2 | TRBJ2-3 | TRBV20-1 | CSAPRTSGSTDTQYF | TGCAGTGCCCCCCGGACTAGCGGGAGCACAGATACGCAGTATTTT
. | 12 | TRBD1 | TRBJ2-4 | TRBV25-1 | CASGDREDIQYF | TGTGCCAGCGGGGACAGGGAGGACATTCAGTACTTC
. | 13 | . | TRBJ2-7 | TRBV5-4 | CASSLNGYYEQYF | TGTGCCAGCAGCTTGAACGGGTACTACGAGCAGTACTTC
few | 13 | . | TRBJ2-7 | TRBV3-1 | CASSQVEDHEQYF | TGTGCCAGCAGCCAAGTTGAGGACCACGAGCAGTACTTC
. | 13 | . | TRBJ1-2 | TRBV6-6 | CASSTGSSYGYTF | TGTGCCAGCAGTACAGGGAGCTCCTATGGCTACACCTTC
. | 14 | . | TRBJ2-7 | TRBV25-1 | CASSQRARTGEQYF | TGTGCCAGCAGTCAGAGGGCACGTACGGGCGAGCAGTACTTC
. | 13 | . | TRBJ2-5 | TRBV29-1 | CSVGRTLDETQYF | TGCAGCGTTGGTCGGACCCTGGACGAGACCCAGTACTTC
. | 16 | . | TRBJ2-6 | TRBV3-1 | CASSQRRSPGANVLTF | TGTGCCAGCAGCCAACGTAGGAGTCCCGGGGCCAACGTCCTGACTTTC
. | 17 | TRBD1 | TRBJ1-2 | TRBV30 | CAWSGVVPGQNCYGYTF | TGTGCCTGGAGTGGCGTTGTCCCGGGACAGAATTGTTATGGCTACACCTTC
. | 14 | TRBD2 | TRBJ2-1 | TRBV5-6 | CASRRTSGSVEQFF | TGTGCCAGCAGACGAACTAGCGGGAGTGTTGAGCAGTTCTTC
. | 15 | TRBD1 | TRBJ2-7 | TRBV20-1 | CSARDMGQSPYEQYF | TGCAGTGCTAGAGATATGGGACAGAGCCCCTACGAGCAGTACTTC
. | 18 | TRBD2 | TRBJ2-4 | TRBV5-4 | CASSLAGLAGVAKNIQYF | TGTGCCAGCAGCTTGGCCGGACTAGCGGGAGTAGCCAAAAACATTCAGTACTTC
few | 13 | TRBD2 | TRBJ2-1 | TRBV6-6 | CASSPLAGAEQFF | TGTGCTAGCAGTCCCTTGGCGGGAGCTGAGCAGTTCTTC
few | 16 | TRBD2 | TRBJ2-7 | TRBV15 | CAASGRTSAFSYEQYF | TGTGCCGCCAGCGGTAGGACTAGCGCCTTCTCCTACGAGCAGTACTTC
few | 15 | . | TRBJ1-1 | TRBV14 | CASSQDLGGWTEAFF | TGTGCCAGCAGCCAAGATCTGGGGGGTTGGACTGAAGCTTTCTTT
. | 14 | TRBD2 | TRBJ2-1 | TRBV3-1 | CASTLAGGPVEQFF | TGTGCCAGCACCCTCGCGGGGGGGCCGGTTGAGCAGTTCTTC
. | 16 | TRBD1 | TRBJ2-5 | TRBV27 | CASSPWTGVVRETQYF | TGTGCCAGCAGTCCCTGGACAGGGGTTGTGAGAGAGACCCAGTACTTC
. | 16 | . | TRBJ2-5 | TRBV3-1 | CASSQELQAGQETQYF | TGTGCCAGCAGCCAAGAACTACAGGCGGGGCAAGAGACCCAGTACTTC
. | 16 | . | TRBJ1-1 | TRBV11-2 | CASSLSGPTANTEAFF | TGTGCCAGCAGCCTGTCGGGCCCTACGGCGAACACTGAAGCTTTCTTT
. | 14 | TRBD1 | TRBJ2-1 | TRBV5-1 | CASSGDRGYVEQFF | TGCGCCAGCAGCGGGGACAGGGGTTACGTTGAGCAGTTCTTC
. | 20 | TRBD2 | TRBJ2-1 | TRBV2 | CASSAVAGTSGPSSYNEQFF | TGTGCCAGCAGTGCGGTCGCCGGGACTAGCGGGCCGAGCTCCTACAATGAGCAGTTCTTC
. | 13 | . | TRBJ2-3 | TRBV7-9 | CASSPEATDTQYF | TGTGCCAGCAGCCCGGAGGCGACAGATACGCAGTATTTT
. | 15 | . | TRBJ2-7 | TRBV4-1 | CASSQAGHKGYEQYF | TGCGCCAGCAGCCAAGCTGGACATAAAGGCTACGAGCAGTACTTC
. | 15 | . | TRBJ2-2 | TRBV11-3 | CASSSDRSQTGELFF | TGTGCCAGCAGCTCCGATCGAAGCCAGACCGGGGAGCTGTTTTTT
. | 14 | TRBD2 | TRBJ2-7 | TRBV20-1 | CSAGLAGPSYEQYF | TGCAGTGCTGGGTTAGCGGGACCATCCTACGAGCAGTACTTC
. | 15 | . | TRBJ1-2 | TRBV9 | CASSSRGGVNYGYTF | TGTGCCAGCAGCTCAAGAGGTGGGGTTAACTATGGCTACACCTTC
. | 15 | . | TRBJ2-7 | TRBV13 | CASSVEPGISYEQYF | TGTGCCAGCAGCGTAGAACCCGGTATCTCCTACGAGCAGTACTTC
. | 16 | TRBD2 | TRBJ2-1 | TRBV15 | CATSRGDSGGYNEQFF | TGTGCCACCAGCAGAGGCGATAGCGGGGGTTACAATGAGCAGTTCTTC
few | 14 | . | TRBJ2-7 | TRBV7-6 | CASTPRGSSYEQYF | TGTGCCAGCACCCCTCGAGGGAGCTCCTACGAGCAGTACTTC
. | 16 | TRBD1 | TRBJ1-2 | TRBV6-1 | CASSEARQGVAYGYTF | TGTGCCAGCAGTGAAGCAAGACAGGGGGTGGCCTATGGCTACACCTTC
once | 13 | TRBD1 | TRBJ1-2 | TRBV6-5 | CASSFAGGYGYTF | TGTGCCAGCAGTTTTGCAGGGGGCTATGGCTACACCTTC
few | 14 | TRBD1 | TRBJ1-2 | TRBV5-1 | CASSTDREDYGYTF | TGCGCCAGCAGCACGGACAGGGAAGACTATGGCTACACCTTC
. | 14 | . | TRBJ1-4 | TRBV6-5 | CASSYSRSNEKRFF | TGTGCCAGCAGTTACTCCCGGAGTAATGAAAAACGGTTTTTT
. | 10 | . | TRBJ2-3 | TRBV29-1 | CSAGAGTQYF | TGCAGCGCGGGGGCGGGTACGCAGTATTTT
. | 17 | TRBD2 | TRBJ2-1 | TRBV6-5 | CASSYGIGGITRNEQFF | TGTGCCAGCAGTTACGGAATCGGGGGGATAACCAGAAATGAGCAGTTCTTC
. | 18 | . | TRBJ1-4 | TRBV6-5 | CASSYSFGGVGANEKLFF | TGTGCCAGCAGTTACTCGTTTGGAGGGGTCGGGGCTAATGAAAAACTGTTTTTT
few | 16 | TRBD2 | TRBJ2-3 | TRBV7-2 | CASSLALAGYTDTQYF | TGTGCCAGCAGCTTAGCTCTAGCGGGGTACACAGATACGCAGTATTTT